This TCR beta chain was retrieved from a study of OX40 agonist ivuxolimab in advanced cancers. Notes on the research overall: Ivuxolimab was an agonistic, fully human IgG2 monoclonal antibody directed against OX40 (CD134), a costimulatory receptor. Intravenous ivuxolimab was administered to patients every 2 weeks at six dose levels: 0.01, 0.1, 0.3, 1.5, 3 and 10 mg/kg. Of the roughly 54 patients in dose escalation, 19 had hepatocellular carcinoma, approximately 15 had melanoma, 9 had renal cell carcinoma and 9 had head and neck cancer. A male proportion of 70% to 90% and a mean age of approximately 58 years, ranging from roughly 23 to 79, were recorded for the dose-escalation cohort. Prior anti-PD-1, anti-PD-L1 or anti-CTLA-4 therapy was permitted, and checkpoint inhibitors had been received by roughly 42% of dose-escalation patients. Partial responses occurred in three dose-escalation patients, of whom one had hepatocellular carcinoma and two had cutaneous melanoma. Peripheral TCRbeta sequencing aimed to test whether ivuxolimab altered TCR sequence diversity and caused clonal T-cell expansion. The paper describes the monotherapy dose-escalation part (N of about 52 patients) of the phase I trial of ivuxolimab. General findings and caveats noted by the study authors: In the 0.1-3.0 mg/kg groups, partial responders were among the patients with the lowest normalized peripheral clonal expansion, particularly in CD8+ T cells. Antigen specificity was not determined for the clonally expanded peripheral T cells. After ivuxolimab, CD8+ T cells had more expanded clones than CD4+ T cells on average. At doses from 0.1 to 3.0 mg/kg, clonal expansion was seen in both CD4+ and CD8+ blood T cells between baseline and week 6. Low levels of normalized T-cell clonal expansion were also seen in some patients who did not respond.

The trial excluded patients who had a history of autoimmune disease or who were on systemic immunosuppression. Peripheral blood for TCR sequencing was collected from all dose cohorts at baseline, on cycle 4 day 1, and on cycle 7 day 1. The samples were drawn from a first-in-human, open-label, multicenter phase I dose-escalation trial of ivuxolimab. The trial enrolled adults with locally advanced or metastatic head and neck squamous cell, hepatocellular, melanoma or renal cell carcinoma. Before TCR sequencing, CD4+ and CD8+ T cells were separately sorted from peripheral blood. Genomic DNA was isolated from the sorted cells so that the TCRbeta CDR3 region could be sequenced. The immunoSEQ Assay was used to sequence the TCRbeta CDR3 regions. The source is immuneACCESS, and TCRdb retained only in-frame sequences with V and J called. Part of the clones is not carried over; for the studies checked, unresolved V genes explain less than half of this, and the remainder is unexplained. Here the sample has 50,000 to 70,000 clones; around 87% occur a single time. The ten largest account for around 0.35% of the sample.

Remarks on this clone: Its antigen has not been determined. No per-base quality is available; no much larger clone lies one base away.

The sample in question was CD4+ or CD8+ T cells sorted from blood, obtained in a trial of the OX40 agonist ivuxolimab. This TCR derives from an adult with an advanced solid tumor such as melanoma, head and neck, liver or kidney cancer.

The CDR3: CASSILQGGDIQYF. The DNA reads as follows: TGTGCCAGTAGTATTCTCCAGGGAGGGGACATTCAGTACTTC. The rearranged segments are TRBV19 and TRBJ2-4, and 7 junction bases match TRBD2. From its cysteine to its phenylalanine, the CDR3 spans 14 amino acids. The retained sequence is limited to the CDR3, 42 bases, with the frame set at the first base. Unmatched junction bases come to 7, with V trimmed by 3 bases and J by 8 bases. The germline V gene (reference sequence) gives CDR1 as LNHDA and CDR2 as SQIVND.